This TCR beta chain was captured in a study of OX40 agonist ivuxolimab in advanced cancers. Study-wide context: Ivuxolimab was a fully human IgG2 agonistic monoclonal antibody targeting the costimulatory receptor OX40 (CD134). Intravenous ivuxolimab was administered to patients every 2 weeks at six dose levels: 0.01, 0.1, 0.3, 1.5, 3 and 10 mg/kg. Of the approximately 53 patients in dose escalation, 19 had hepatocellular carcinoma, about 15 had melanoma, 9 had renal cell carcinoma and 9 had head and neck cancer. A male proportion of roughly 85% and a mean age of about 60 years, ranging from 23 to 79, were recorded for the dose-escalation cohort. Prior anti-PD-1, anti-PD-L1 or anti-CTLA-4 therapy was permitted, and 35% to 40% of dose-escalation patients had received checkpoint inhibitors. Partial responses occurred in three dose-escalation patients, of whom one had hepatocellular carcinoma and two had cutaneous melanoma. Peripheral TCRbeta sequencing was intended to test whether TCR sequence diversity was altered and clonal T-cell expansion was caused by ivuxolimab. The paper reports the monotherapy dose-escalation portion (N of about 51 patients) of the phase I ivuxolimab trial.

Patients with autoimmune disease history or receiving systemic immunosuppression were excluded from the trial. Peripheral blood for TCR sequencing was collected from all dose cohorts at baseline, on cycle 4 day 1, and on cycle 7 day 1. The samples were drawn from a first-in-human, open-label, multicenter phase I dose-escalation trial of ivuxolimab. The trial enrolled adults with locally advanced or metastatic head and neck squamous cell, hepatocellular, melanoma or renal cell carcinoma. Before TCR sequencing, CD4+ T cells and CD8+ T cells were sorted from peripheral blood as separate populations. V ends up 3 bases short and J 8 bases short, with an unmatched junction base count of 12. In the germline V gene, CDR1 corresponds to SGDLS and CDR2 to YYNGEE. Including cysteine and phenylalanine, the CDR3 has 17 amino acids. Just CDR3 DNA is preserved here, 51 bases in frame from base 1. Genomic DNA was extracted from sorted cells for sequencing of the TCRbeta CDR3 region. TCRbeta CDR3 regions were sequenced using the immunoSEQ Assay. TCRdb re-hosts the immuneACCESS table, in-frame sequences only. Its copies lack some clones; in the studies checked, an unresolved V gene accounts for under half of them, and the cause for the rest is not known. Recorded for this sample are 76,000 or so clones; roughly 85% of them occurred a single time. 0.61% of the sample lies in the top ten.

A remark on this clone: Its binding antigen is unknown. No quality values exist for individual bases; no much larger clone is one base distant.

The research as a whole found: Low levels of normalized T-cell clonal expansion were also shown by some nonresponding patients. Partial responders in the 0.1-3.0 mg/kg groups had among the lowest normalized peripheral clonal expansion, especially among CD8+ T cells. After ivuxolimab, expanded clones were on average more numerous among CD8+ T cells than among CD4+ T cells. Antigen specificity was not determined for the clonally expanded peripheral T cells. At doses of 0.1 to 3.0 mg/kg, clonal expansion of both CD4+ and CD8+ blood T cells was observed from baseline to week 6.

Sequences were derived from CD4+ or CD8+ T cells sorted from blood, sampled in a trial of the OX40 agonist ivuxolimab. The rearranged segments are TRBV9 and TRBJ1-6, and 9 junction bases match TRBD1. The sequence derives from an adult with an advanced solid tumor such as melanoma, head and neck, liver or kidney cancer. The DNA reads as follows: TGTGCCAGCAGCGACGGACCGGGACAGGGAGTAGATTCACCCCTCCACTTT. Its protein reads: CASSDGPGQGVDSPLHF. The CDR3 plus the reference TRBV9 and TRBJ1-6 genes for the other parts give the full variable domain: DSGVTQTPKHLITATGQRVTLRCSPRSGDLSVYWYQQSLDQGLQFLIQYYNGEERAKGNILERFSAQQFPDLHSELNLSSLELGDSALYFCASSDGPGQGVDSPLHFGNGTRLTVT.